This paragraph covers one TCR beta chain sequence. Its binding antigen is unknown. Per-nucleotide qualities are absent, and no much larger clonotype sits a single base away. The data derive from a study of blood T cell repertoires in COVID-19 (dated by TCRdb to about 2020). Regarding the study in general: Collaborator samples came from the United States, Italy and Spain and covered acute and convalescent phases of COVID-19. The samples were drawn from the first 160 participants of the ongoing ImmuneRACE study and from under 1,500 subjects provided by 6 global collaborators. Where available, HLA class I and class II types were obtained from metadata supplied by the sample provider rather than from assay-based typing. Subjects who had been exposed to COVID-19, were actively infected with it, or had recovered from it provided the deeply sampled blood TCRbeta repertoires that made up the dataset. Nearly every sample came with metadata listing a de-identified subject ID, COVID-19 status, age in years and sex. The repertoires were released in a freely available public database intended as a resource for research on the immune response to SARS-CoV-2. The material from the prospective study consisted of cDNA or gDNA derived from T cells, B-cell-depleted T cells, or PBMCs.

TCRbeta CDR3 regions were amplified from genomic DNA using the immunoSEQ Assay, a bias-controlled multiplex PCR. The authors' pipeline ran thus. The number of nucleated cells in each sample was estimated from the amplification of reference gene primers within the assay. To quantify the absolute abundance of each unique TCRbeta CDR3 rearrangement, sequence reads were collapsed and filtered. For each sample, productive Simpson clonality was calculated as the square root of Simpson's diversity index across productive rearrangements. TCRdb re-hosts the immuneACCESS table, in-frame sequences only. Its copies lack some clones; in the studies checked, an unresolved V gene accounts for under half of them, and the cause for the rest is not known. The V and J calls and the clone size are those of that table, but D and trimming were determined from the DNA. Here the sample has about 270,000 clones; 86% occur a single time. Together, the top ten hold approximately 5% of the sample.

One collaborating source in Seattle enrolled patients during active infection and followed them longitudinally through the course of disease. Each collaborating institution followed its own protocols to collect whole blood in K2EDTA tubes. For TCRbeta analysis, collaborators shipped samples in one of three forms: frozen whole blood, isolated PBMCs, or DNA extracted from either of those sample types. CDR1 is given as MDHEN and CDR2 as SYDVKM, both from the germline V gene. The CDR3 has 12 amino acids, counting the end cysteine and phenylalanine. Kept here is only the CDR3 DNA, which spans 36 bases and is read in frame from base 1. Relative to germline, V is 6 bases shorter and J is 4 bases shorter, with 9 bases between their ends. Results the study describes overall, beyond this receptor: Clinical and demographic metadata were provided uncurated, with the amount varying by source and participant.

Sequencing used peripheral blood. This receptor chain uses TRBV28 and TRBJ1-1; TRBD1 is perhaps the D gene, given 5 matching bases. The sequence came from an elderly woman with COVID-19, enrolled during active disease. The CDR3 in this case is CASRPGGTEAFF. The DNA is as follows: TGTGCCAGCAGGCCGGGGGGCACTGAAGCTTTCTTT.